The 29 T cell receptor beta chains below come from one sample, sequenced in a study of vaccination and CD4 T cells after COVID-19. Sequence data for DNA of cultured CD4+ T cells were generated by the Oncomine TCR Beta short-read assay. Genomic DNA extraction was carried out from cultured CD4+ T cells. TCRdb called the PCR reads again in MiXCR, with one record for every CDR3 protein. The sample has several thousand distinct CDR3 sequences; over 25% are singletons. The sample's treatment: roughly ten-day PBMC culture with coronavirus spike peptide pools or control peptides (ViraFEST assay). The collection of CD4+ T cells from the unexposed donor took place before the COVID-19 pandemic (2011-2018). Which antigens these TCRs recognize remains unknown. The sequenced material came from CD4+ T cells from blood, cultured in vitro. Receptors originate from a human donor in good health.

The rearrangement joins TRBV11-3 to TRBJ2-7; 8 bases fit TRBD2. The CDR3 consists of 16 residues. Germline trimming cut 2 bases from V and 1 base from J; bases unmatched to any gene: 7. CDR1 and CDR2 (germline): SGHNT, YENEEA. The CDR3 loop is CASSLTVTGGSYEQYF. The CDR3 DNA sequence: TGTGCCAGCAGCTTAACCGTTACGGGAGGGTCCTACGAGCAGTACTTC. The whole variable domain, filled in from reference TRBV11-3 and TRBJ2-7, reads EAGVVQSPRYKIIEKKQPVAFWCNPISGHNTLYWYLQNLGQGPELLIRYENEEAVDDSQLPKDRFSAERLKGVDSTLKIQPAELGDSAVYLCASSLTVTGGSYEQYFGPGTRLTVT.

V usage is TRBV28 and J usage is TRBJ2-1; 11 bases fit TRBD2. With 4 bases clipped from V and 0 bases from J, the junction kept 5 bases outside the gene matches. This CDR3 is 17 amino acids long. Germline-derived CDR1 and CDR2 are MDHEN and SYDVKM. The CDR3 DNA sequence: TGTGCCAGCAGTTCCCCTAGCGGGAGGAGCTCCTACAATGAGCAGTTCTTC. Translation: CASSSPSGRSSYNEQFF.

This clonotype showed up just a few times. The genes are TRBV28 and TRBJ1-5; 8 bases agree with TRBD1. Germline assignment: CDR1 MDHEN and CDR2 SYDVKM. This CDR3 contains 19 residues. V was pared by 6 bases and J by 4 bases, with 20 bases of the junction left unmatched. As DNA, the CDR3 is TGTGCCAGCAGCCTAGGACAGGGACTTATGAGCGGACTAAATCAGCCCCAGCATTTT. Its protein product is CASSLGQGLMSGLNQPQHF. Together with reference TRBV28 and TRBJ1-5, the CDR3 gives the full variable domain: DVKVTQSSRYLVKRTGEKVFLECVQDMDHENMFWYRQDPGLGLRLIYFSYDVKMKEKGDIPEGYSVSREKKERFSLILESASTNQTSMYLCASSLGQGLMSGLNQPQHFGDGTRLSIL.

This clonotype was observed a few times. The V gene is TRBV20-1, the J gene TRBJ2-1, with D perhaps being TRBD1 or TRBD2 (5 bases each). The CDR3 loop spans 13 amino acids. Trimming took 8 bases from V and 6 from J, leaving 17 bases between them. Germline V CDR1 and CDR2: DFQATT, SNEGSKA (reference sequence). The chain's CDR3 is CSPQPGPINEQFF. The CDR3 DNA sequence: TGCAGTCCCCAACCGGGACCCATCAATGAGCAGTTCTTC.

This rearrangement joins TRBV12-3 or TRBV12-4 to TRBJ2-5, with D possibly being TRBD1 (6 bases). Deletions cut 8 bases from V and 5 bases from J, with 12 bases between. This CDR3 contains 12 residues. CDR3 sequence: CASRWGRETQYF. For the CDR3, the DNA is TGTGCCAGCCGGTGGGGGCGGGAGACCCAGTACTTC.

The rearrangement links TRBV4-1 to TRBJ2-7, with 10 bases aligning to TRBD2. The V segment lost 4 bases and the J segment 6 bases; nucleotides outside the gene matches: 9. This CDR3 has 15 residues. CDR1 is MGHRA and CDR2 is YSYEKL in the germline V gene. The CDR3 coding sequence is TGCGCCAGCAGCCTTGGGCTAGCGGGAGTAGTCGAGCAGTACTTC. It codes for CASSLGLAGVVEQYF.

This clonotype was counted a few times. CDR3 bases: TGCAGCGTTCCCTCGAGGGGGGCGAAAAACTATGGCTACACCTTC. Amino acid sequence: CSVPSRGAKNYGYTF. The chain uses TRBV29-1 and TRBJ1-2, with a weak D call TRBD1 (6 bases). V was clipped by 5 bases and J by 2 bases, with 18 bases between them. Germline V gene lookup returns CDR1 SQVTM and CDR2 ANQGSEA. This CDR3 comprises 15 residues.

This chain joins TRBV18 and TRBJ2-2; TRBD1 matches at 9 bases. This CDR3 comprises 16 residues. Trimming took 5 bases from V and 3 from J; bases not matched to a gene: 7. CDR1 KGHSH and CDR2 LQKENI come from the germline V gene. The CDR3 nucleotides read TGTGCCAGCTCAGCGGGACAGGGACGTTACACCGGGGAGCTGTTTTTT. It encodes CASSAGQGRYTGELFF.

This chain links TRBV7-3 with TRBJ2-3; no firm D call. Germline CDR1 is SGHTA and CDR2 is FQGTGA. Trimming pared 6 bases from V and 0 bases from J, leaving 13 bases between. This CDR3 has 15 amino acids. CDR3 coding DNA: TGTGCCAGCAGGGGGATGAGTTGGAGCACAGATACGCAGTATTTT. Protein sequence: CASRGMSWSTDTQYF.

In this sample, this clonotype is medium-sized (0.01 to 0.1%). The V gene is TRBV29-1, the J gene TRBJ1-5; 8 nucleotides match TRBD1. Germline values: CDR1 SQVTM, CDR2 ANQGSEA. This CDR3 has 16 residues. J lost 5 bases, V lost 2 bases, and 11 bases had no gene match. CDR3: CSVETIGQGRDQPQHF. DNA for the CDR3: TGCAGCGTTGAAACCATAGGACAGGGTCGTGATCAGCCCCAGCATTTT.

This chain links TRBV30 with TRBJ1-5, with 7 nucleotides matching TRBD1. This CDR3 has 14 residues. J was trimmed by 3 bases and V by 1 base; bases with no gene match: 3. Germline CDR1 reads GTSNPN; CDR2 reads SVGIG (reference sequence). The CDR3 bases are TGTGCCTGGAGTGGGGACAGAGTCAATCAGCCCCAGCATTTT. It codes for CAWSGDRVNQPQHF.

The chain joins TRBV6-5 to TRBJ2-1; TRBD2 matches at 9 bases. There are 19 residues in the CDR3. Germline V gene lookup returns CDR1 MNHEY and CDR2 SVGAGI. The V gene end was trimmed by 0 bases and the J gene end by 5 bases; junction bases not matched to a gene: 14. The CDR3 bases are TGTGCCAGCAGTTACTCGGCGCGGGAGGGCGCCCCCCGAAACAATGAGCAGTTCTTC. Amino acid sequence: CASSYSAREGAPRNNEQFF.

This clonotype was detected a few times. The chain carries TRBV19 and TRBJ2-2; 15 nucleotides match TRBD2. The CDR3 is made up of 16 amino acids. The V gene end was trimmed by 7 bases and the J gene end by 7 bases; junction bases not matched to a gene: 7. CDR1 is LNHDA and CDR2 is SQIVND in the germline V gene (reference sequence). CDR3 loop: CASKGTSGRTGGELFF. The CDR3 region has the DNA TGTGCCAGTAAGGGGACTAGCGGGAGGACGGGCGGGGAGCTGTTTTTT.

To note about this clonotype: A much larger clone differs by one base, so this may be a read error. The chain has TRBV20-1 and TRBJ2-7; TRBD2 matches 10 bases. CDR1 is DFQATT and CDR2 is SNEGSKA in the germline V gene (reference sequence). This CDR3 spans 16 amino acids. The trim removed 7 bases at V and 0 bases at J, leaving 12 bases unmatched. This chain's CDR3 is CSVSGGLALSSYEQYF. The CDR3 region has the DNA TGCAGTGTTAGCGGGGGACTAGCGTTAAGCTCCTACGAGCAGTACTTC.

The V call is TRBV12-3 or TRBV12-4, the J call TRBJ2-2; 7 bases fit TRBD2. This CDR3 region has 13 residues. V shed 5 bases, J shed 4 bases, and the junction held 1 base outside the gene matches. The CDR3: CASSRTSTGELFF. The CDR3 bases are TGTGCCAGCAGTCGGACTAGCACCGGGGAGCTGTTTTTT.

The chain carries TRBV19 and TRBJ2-6, with a weak D call TRBD1 (5 bases). Between the trimmed V and J ends, which lost 0 bases and 0 bases, there was a span of 9 bases. The germline CDR1 and CDR2 sequences are LNHDA and SQIVND (reference sequence). The CDR3 totals 17 residues. CDR3 region: CASSIDLRGSGANVLTF. The CDR3 nucleotides read TGTGCCAGTAGTATAGATCTTAGGGGCTCTGGGGCCAACGTCCTGACTTTC.

The chain links TRBV7-2 to TRBJ2-2; D is uncertain. The V and J ends lost 6 bases and 6 bases respectively, with 14 bases between them. Germline values: CDR1 SGHTA, CDR2 FQGNSA. This CDR3 has 14 residues. The CDR3 sequence: CASSIMGGPGELFF. The CDR3 bases are TGTGCCAGCAGTATTATGGGCGGCCCCGGGGAGCTGTTTTTT.

The chain recombines TRBV28 with TRBJ2-3; TRBD1 is a possible D gene (5 bases). The CDR3 covers 15 residues. V was clipped by 8 bases and J by 0 bases, with 15 bases between them. Germline lookup yields CDR1 MDHEN and CDR2 SYDVKM. The CDR3 DNA reads as TGTGCCAGCTCTAGTGGGGCAGGGAGCACAGATACGCAGTATTTT. This translates into CASSSGAGSTDTQYF.

This clonotype was recorded only once. The chain combines TRBV18 with TRBJ2-5, with D possibly being TRBD2 (6 bases). Germline V CDR1 and CDR2: KGHSH, LQKENI. There are 13 residues in the CDR3. V gave up 4 bases and J gave up 5 bases, with 11 bases separating them. The CDR3 spells CASSQRGGETQYF. The DNA of the CDR3 is TGTGCCAGCTCACAAAGGGGAGGTGAGACCCAGTACTTC.

The chain joins TRBV5-6 to TRBJ2-6, with D hard to call. The CDR3 extends over 15 amino acids. The germline V gene encodes CDR1 SGHDT and CDR2 YYEEEE. V shed 4 bases and J shed 4 bases, with 12 bases lying between them. The CDR3 region is CASSPGLAGANVLTF. The CDR3 DNA reads TGTGCCAGCAGCCCCGGGCTGGCGGGGGCCAACGTCCTGACTTTC.

The chain couples TRBV5-8 to TRBJ2-2; D is unclear. The germline V gene has CDR1 SGHTS and CDR2 YDEGEE. The V and J ends lost 9 bases and 0 bases respectively, with 12 bases between them. This CDR3 has 14 residues. This CDR3 is CATQRLANTGELFF. As DNA, the CDR3 is TGTGCCACCCAGAGGCTAGCGAACACCGGGGAGCTGTTTTTT.

Only a few counts were recorded for this clonotype. The chain couples TRBV20-1 to TRBJ2-7; D gene ambiguous. Germline V lookup: CDR1 DFQATT, CDR2 SNEGSKA (reference sequence). The CDR3 sequence is 11 residues long. V was clipped by 7 bases and J by 2 bases, with 9 bases between them. CDR3 nucleotides: TGCAGTGGGATTCTGACCTACGAGCAGTACTTC. It encodes CSGILTYEQYF.

In regard to this clonotype: The junction departs from germline at one end; a sequencing error may be responsible. The chain links TRBV6-5 to TRBJ1-2; D possibly corresponds to TRBD1 (5 bases). This CDR3 is built from 14 residues. The germline V gene encodes CDR1 MNHEY and CDR2 SVGAGI. CDR3 in DNA: TGTGCCAGCAGTTACGTGGGGGAGAACTGTGGCTACACCTTC. Translated: CASSYVGENCGYTF.

This clonotype was found once. As DNA, the CDR3 is TGTGCCAGCAGCCAAGACTTTACTAGCGGGAGCTACGAGCAGTACTTC. Its translation is CASSQDFTSGSYEQYF. The chain is built from TRBV4-2 and TRBJ2-7; TRBD2 matches 11 bases. Germline CDR1 is LGHNA and CDR2 is YNFKEQ. V lost 0 bases, J lost 3 bases, and 4 bases stayed unmatched. The CDR3 is made up of 16 amino acids.

This clonotype was detected only a few times. The V call is TRBV7-2, the J call TRBJ2-7, with 8 positions matching TRBD2. Germline CDR1 SGHTA, CDR2 FQGNSA. The CDR3 consists of 15 residues. Germline trimming cut 2 bases from V and 0 bases from J; bases unmatched to any gene: 3. CDR3 in DNA: TGTGCCAGCAGCTTACGGGGGGGAAGCTCCTACGAGCAGTACTTC. Protein: CASSLRGGSSYEQYF.

The CDR3 spells CASSPRTTYEQYF. CDR3 bases: TGTGCCAGCAGTCCCCGAACTACCTACGAGCAGTACTTC. The gene calls are TRBV27 and TRBJ2-7; no definite D call. Trimming took off 5 bases at V and 2 bases at J, with 10 bases between the two ends. Germline CDR1 is MNHEY and CDR2 is SMNVEV (reference sequence). The length of the CDR3 is 13 residues.

This clonotype occurred a few times. CDR3 region: CSAQSITGRRLVTEAFF. The CDR3 DNA follows: TGCAGTGCTCAGTCGATCACAGGGCGTAGATTGGTCACTGAAGCTTTCTTT. This chain uses TRBV20-1 with TRBJ1-1; D is possibly TRBD1 (6 bases). CDR1 and CDR2 from the germline V gene are DFQATT and SNEGSKA (reference sequence). The V end was cut by 5 bases, the J end by 4 bases, with 26 bases between. This CDR3 comprises 17 residues.

This clonotype showed up just once. V and J are TRBV18 and TRBJ2-5; 8 positions match TRBD1. The V gene end was trimmed by 6 bases and the J gene end by 4 bases; junction bases not matched to a gene: 13. The CDR3 covers 16 residues. CDR1 KGHSH and CDR2 LQKENI come from the germline V gene. CDR3 DNA sequence: TGTGCCAGCTCGCCCCGGACAGGGCGTCGGAGAGAGACCCAGTACTTC. This codes for CASSPRTGRRRETQYF.

This rearrangement joins TRBV6-4 to TRBJ1-2; no reliable D call. The CDR3 runs 14 residues. In germline, CDR1 is MRHNA, CDR2 SNTAGT. Trimming shortened V by 0 bases and J by 4 bases, and 9 bases separated the two germline ends. CDR3 loop: CASSDSAGSYGYTF. The CDR3 DNA follows: TGTGCCAGCAGTGACTCGGCAGGAAGCTATGGCTACACCTTC.